One sample yielded the 32 T cell receptor beta chains listed below, sequenced in a study of cytomegalovirus exposure and HLA in healthy donors. Vbeta (60) and Jbeta (13) primers were used in the PCR. The repertoire was sequenced with immunoSEQ multiplex PCR; TCRdb's copy has only in-frame clones and lacks some. The data show some 190,000 clones, about 76% seen once. The source material was PBMCs. The receptors shown here come from a woman aged 45-60 years in good health and CMV-seronegative.

The rearrangement links TRBV27 to TRBJ1-5; D is possibly TRBD1 (6 bases). The length of the CDR3 is 17 residues. Trimming cost V 4 bases and J 6 bases, with 22 bases left between them. CDR1 and CDR2 from the germline V gene are MNHEY and SMNVEV (reference sequence). The chain's CDR3 is CASSSQWHRVGSQPQHF. DNA for the CDR3: TGTGCCAGCAGTTCCCAATGGCACAGGGTGGGAAGTCAGCCCCAGCATTTT.

The chain joins TRBV6-1 to TRBJ1-3, with TRBD1 as a possible D gene (5 bases). Per germline, CDR1 MNHNS and CDR2 SASEGT. CDR3 length equals 14 residues. V was shortened by 2 bases and J by 1 base, with 6 bases between the two germline ends. The CDR3 protein is CASSEQGSGNTIYF. DNA of the CDR3: TGTGCCAGCAGTGAACAGGGTTCTGGAAACACCATATATTTT.

The CDR3 DNA reads as TGTGCCAGCAGCCTCCCCACTAGCGGGCCTAGCTCCTACGAGCAGTACTTC. It yields the protein CASSLPTSGPSSYEQYF. The chain uses TRBV11-2 and TRBJ2-7, with 9 bases lining up with TRBD2. Germline V gene lookup returns CDR1 SGHAT and CDR2 FQNNGV. V lost 5 bases to trimming and J lost 0 bases; unmatched junction nucleotides: 11. The CDR3 consists of 17 residues.

DNA for the CDR3: TGTGCCAGCAGTTATGCTAGCGGGGAATTCTACGAGCAGTACTTC. Translating it yields CASSYASGEFYEQYF. The genes are TRBV6-6 and TRBJ2-5; 9 nucleotides line up with TRBD2. The J call is doubtful: the DNA matches TRBJ2-7 better. Germline loops: CDR1 MNHNY, CDR2 SVGAGI (reference sequence). The CDR3 sequence is 15 residues long.

The chain carries TRBV19 and TRBJ1-6, with D possibly matching TRBD1 (5 bases). Per the germline V gene, CDR1 is LNHDA and CDR2 is SQIVND (reference sequence). This CDR3 region has 15 residues. Between the trimmed V and J ends, which lost 1 base and 7 bases, there was a span of 11 bases. CDR3 nucleotides: TGTGCCAGTAGTATAGGAGGAGGGGCGAATTCACCCCTCCACTTT. Residues: CASSIGGGANSPLHF.

Concerning this clone: Other DNA sequences in this specimen translate into the identical CDR3. This chain connects TRBV7-2 to TRBJ2-5, with 7 bases identical to TRBD2. The germline gives CDR1 SGHTA, CDR2 FQGNSA. The CDR3 runs 16 residues. The V gene end was trimmed by 1 base and the J gene end by 3 bases; junction bases not matched to a gene: 8. The CDR3 reads CASSLVGSRGEETQYF. The CDR3 DNA reads as TGTGCCAGCAGCTTAGTGGGCAGCCGGGGGGAAGAGACCCAGTACTTC. Full variable domain (rest looked up from reference TRBV7-2 and TRBJ2-5): GAGVSQSPSNKVTEKGKDVELRCDPISGHTALYWYRQSLGQGLEFLIYFQGNSAPDKSGLPSDRFSAERTGGSVSTLTIQRTQQEDSAVYLCASSLVGSRGEETQYFGPGTRLLVL.

The rearrangement uses TRBV28 and TRBJ1-2; D unclear. This CDR3 comprises 13 residues. Germline V gene lookup returns CDR1 MDHEN and CDR2 SYDVKM. Trimming left V 4 bases short and J 0 bases short, with 6 bases between. In DNA, the CDR3 is TGTGCCAGCAGTTCGGTCCCTAACTATGGCTACACCTTC. It codes for CASSSVPNYGYTF.

This chain links TRBV2 with TRBJ2-1; D is unclear. Trimming removed 6 bases from V and 0 bases from J, with 15 bases in between. Germline CDR1 is SNHLY and CDR2 is FYNNEI. The CDR3 spans 16 residues. The CDR3 reads CASSAPRTYSYNEQFF. The CDR3 nucleotides are TGTGCCAGCAGCGCCCCTCGCACCTACTCCTACAATGAGCAGTTCTTC.

This clone has just a few counts. This chain uses TRBV4-3 with TRBJ2-1, with a tentative D call TRBD2 (6 bases). The germline V gene encodes CDR1 LGHNA and CDR2 YSLEER. The CDR3 length is 15 residues. Deletions cut 1 base from V and 9 bases from J, with 16 bases between. CDR3: CASSQVGREFGEQFF. The CDR3 coding sequence is TGCGCCAGCAGCCAAGTGGGACGGGAGTTTGGTGAGCAGTTCTTC.

CDR3 region: CASSPRLQGDKNTEAFF. The CDR3 DNA follows: TGTGCCAGCTCACCACGCTTACAGGGCGATAAGAACACTGAAGCTTTCTTT. The chain combines TRBV18 with TRBJ1-1; a weak D match, TRBD1 (6 bases). This CDR3 is built from 17 residues. The V gene lost 1 base and the J gene lost 1 base, with 16 bases spanning the gap. Germline V lookup: CDR1 KGHSH, CDR2 LQKENI.

The chain employs TRBV2 and TRBJ2-7; possible D gene TRBD1, 5 bases. The CDR3 runs 13 residues. Germline CDR1 SNHLY, CDR2 FYNNEI. The V and J ends lost 1 base and 6 bases respectively, with 10 bases between them. Written as DNA, the CDR3 is TGTGCCAGCAGTGAAGAGGTAAGGGGCGAGCAGTACTTC. Its translation is CASSEEVRGEQYF.

The chain is built from TRBV6-5 and TRBJ2-5; perhaps TRBD1 as D (6 bases). Near its end, the DNA agrees better with TRBJ2-7, so the J call may be wrong. The CDR3 has 13 amino acids. CDR1 is MNHEY, CDR2 SVGAGI, per germline. The CDR3 region is CASSRTATYEQYF. CDR3 nucleotides: TGTGCCAGCAGCCGGACAGCTACCTACGAGCAGTACTTC.

The chain uses TRBV2 and TRBJ2-2; D call uncertain. Germline CDR1 reads SNHLY; CDR2 reads FYNNEI. V was trimmed by 6 bases and J by 5 bases, leaving 19 bases between them. The CDR3 runs 16 residues. The CDR3 here is CASRPVLPGETGELFF. CDR3 in DNA: TGTGCCAGCAGACCCGTTCTCCCCGGTGAAACCGGGGAGCTGTTTTTT. Supplemented by reference TRBV2 and TRBJ2-2, the full variable domain reads EPEVTQTPSHQVTQMGQEVILRCVPISNHLYFYWYRQILGQKVEFLVSFYNNEISEKSEIFDDQFSVERPDGSNFTLKIRSTKLEDSAMYFCASRPVLPGETGELFFGEGSRLTVL.

CDR3 nucleotides: TGCGCCAGCAGCTCTGGGATACAGGGGGGAACAGATACGCAGTATTTT. It yields the protein CASSSGIQGGTDTQYF. The rearrangement joins TRBV5-1 to TRBJ2-3, with 8 bases lining up with TRBD1. The germline gives CDR1 SGHRS, CDR2 YFSETQ. After removal of 3 bases from V and 3 bases from J, the junction contained 9 bases not matched to a gene. This CDR3 spans 16 amino acids.

The chain combines TRBV25-1 with TRBJ2-5; 9 bases are shared with TRBD1. CDR1 and CDR2 from the germline V gene are MGHDK and SYGVNS. CDR3 length: 18 residues. V dropped 2 bases and J dropped 5; count of bases not matched to a gene: 15. CDR3 in amino acids: CASSEGRWTGVTQETQYF. CDR3 DNA: TGTGCCAGCAGTGAAGGAAGGTGGACAGGGGTAACGCAGGAGACCCAGTACTTC.

V and J are TRBV27 and TRBJ1-5; a possible D gene is TRBD1 (6 bases). Deletions cut 6 bases from V and 0 bases from J, with 15 bases between. Germline V gene lookup returns CDR1 MNHEY and CDR2 SMNVEV (reference sequence). This CDR3 contains 16 residues. The DNA for the CDR3 is TGTGCCAGCAGATATAAATACAGGGATAGCAATCAGCCCCAGCATTTT. Encoded protein: CASRYKYRDSNQPQHF.

This clone was detected only once. The rearrangement uses TRBV27 and TRBJ1-2, with D perhaps matching TRBD1 (6 bases). CDR3 length: 15 amino acids. Looked up from germline, CDR1 is MNHEY and CDR2 is SMNVEV (reference sequence). V shed 4 bases and J shed 8 bases, with 20 bases lying between them. CDR3 DNA sequence: TGTGCCAGCAGTTCGGCGGTAGAGGGGGTCAGCGGCTACACCTTC. Amino acid sequence: CASSSAVEGVSGYTF.

CDR3 sequence reads: CASNLDQRGTEAFF. Here the CDR3 DNA reads TGTGCCAGCAACCTCGATCAACGAGGCACTGAAGCTTTCTTT. J is TRBJ1-1 and V is TRBV7-2; no clear D gene. V was shortened by 7 bases and J by 4 bases, with 16 bases between the two germline ends. The CDR3 runs 14 residues. In germline, CDR1 is SGHTA, CDR2 FQGNSA.

The chain recombines TRBV5-1 with TRBJ2-5; possible D gene TRBD2, 6 bases. V shed 5 bases and J shed 11 bases, with 13 bases lying between them. The CDR3 loop spans 11 amino acids. Looked up from germline, CDR1 is SGHRS and CDR2 is YFSETQ. The CDR3 DNA reads as TGCGCCAGCAGTACGCGGGGAGAGCAGTACTTC. Its translation: CASSTRGEQYF. Variable domain in full (rest from reference TRBV5-1 and TRBJ2-5): KAGVTQTPRYLIKTRGQQVTLSCSPISGHRSVSWYQQTPGQGLQFLFEYFSETQRNKGNFPGRFSGRQFSNSRSEMNVSTLELGDSALYLCASSTRGEQYFGPGTRLLVL.

V and J are TRBV7-2 and TRBJ1-1; weak D call: TRBD1 (6 bases). CDR1 and CDR2 from the germline V gene are SGHTA and FQGNSA. The CDR3 totals 14 residues. V lost 5 bases and J lost 10, with 20 bases in between. DNA of the CDR3: TGTGCCAGCAGCGGCCGCGGGGGGCGATTCATAGCTTTCTTT. It translates to CASSGRGGRFIAFF.

A few counts support this clone. The DNA of the CDR3 is TGTGCCAGCAACGATCAGGGTTTGGCCGATCAGCCCCAGCATTTT. Its translation: CASNDQGLADQPQHF. V usage is TRBV6-6 and J usage is TRBJ1-5; a possible D gene is TRBD1 (5 bases). Germline CDR1 reads MNHNY; CDR2 reads SVGAGI (reference sequence). V lost 7 bases, J lost 5 bases, and 18 bases lay in between. The CDR3 runs to 15 residues.

This clone turned up a few times. This chain links TRBV5-6 with TRBJ1-1; no clear D. Germline-derived CDR1 and CDR2 are SGHDT and YYEEEE. The CDR3 is 14 amino acids. V was pared by 0 bases and J by 5 bases, with 11 bases between. The CDR3 region is CASSLENVLTEAFF. The CDR3 DNA follows: TGTGCCAGCAGCTTGGAAAACGTCCTAACTGAAGCTTTCTTT.

J is TRBJ1-1 and V is TRBV15, with TRBD1 matching over 7 bases. The CDR3 length is 14 residues. Trimming removed 5 bases from V and 7 bases from J; junction bases left unmatched: 10. CDR1 and CDR2 from the germline V gene are LNHNV and YYDKDF (reference sequence). The DNA of the CDR3 is TGTGCCACCAGCCCCGGGGGACAGATCTTTGAAGCTTTCTTT. Translating gives CATSPGGQIFEAFF.

This clone was observed a few times. V usage is TRBV18 and J usage is TRBJ2-1; D possibly corresponds to TRBD2 (6 bases). The length of the CDR3 is 15 residues. CDR1 KGHSH and CDR2 LQKENI come from the germline V gene. Trimming removed 2 bases from V and 5 bases from J, with 13 bases in between. CDR3 sequence: CASSPRRERNNEQFF. For the CDR3, the DNA is TGTGCCAGCTCACCAAGGAGGGAGCGGAACAATGAGCAGTTCTTC. The full variable domain, rest sourced from reference TRBV18 and TRBJ2-1, is NAGVMQNPRHLVRRRGQEARLRCSPMKGHSHVYWYRQLPEEGLKFMVYLQKENIIDESGMPKERFSAEFPKEGPSILRIQQVVRGDSAAYFCASSPRRERNNEQFFGPGTRLTVL.

CDR3 coding DNA: TGTGCCAGTACAACCAGGGGCGGCACCGGGGAGCTGTTTTTT. It is translated as CASTTRGGTGELFF. The V call is TRBV19, the J call TRBJ2-2, with TRBD1 as a possible D gene (6 bases). Germline CDR1 is LNHDA and CDR2 is SQIVND (reference sequence). Trimming took 7 bases from V and 4 from J, leaving 13 bases between them. CDR3 length: 14 residues.

J is TRBJ2-5 and V is TRBV29-1; no definite D call. The J call may be faulty, since TRBJ2-7 better matches the DNA end. The CDR3 has 12 amino acids. CDR1 and CDR2 (germline): SQVTM, ANQGSEA. CDR3 loop: CSVVGNSYEQYF. CDR3 DNA: TGCAGCGTTGTGGGCAACTCCTACGAGCAGTACTTC.

This rearrangement joins TRBV7-9 to TRBJ1-4; the D gene is possibly TRBD1 (5 bases). The CDR3 spans 16 residues. V shed 5 bases and J shed 8 bases, with 21 bases lying between them. The germline V gene encodes CDR1 SEHNR and CDR2 FQNEAQ (reference sequence). CDR3 DNA sequence: TGTGCCAGCAGCCTGAAACGGGGGGTCTCGGAAGAAAAACTGTTTTTT. Amino acids: CASSLKRGVSEEKLFF.

The V and J genes are TRBV6-1 and TRBJ2-7; TRBD1 matches 7 bases. Trimming removed 6 bases from V and 2 bases from J; junction bases left unmatched: 4. The CDR3 has 13 amino acids. The V gene's germline CDR1 is MNHNS and CDR2 SASEGT. The CDR3 here is CASRDRATYEQYF. In nucleotides, the CDR3 is TGTGCCAGCAGAGACAGGGCCACCTACGAGCAGTACTTC.

This chain connects TRBV7-2 to TRBJ2-7, with D hard to call. The CDR3 extends over 16 amino acids. Trimming took off 4 bases at V and 2 bases at J, with 18 bases between the two ends. The germline gives CDR1 SGHTA, CDR2 FQGNSA. The CDR3 DNA follows: TGTGCCAGCAGCTCCCCCTACCGTGGCGGAACCTACGAGCAGTACTTC. The encoded protein is CASSSPYRGGTYEQYF.

J is TRBJ2-4 and V is TRBV11-1; 7 bases are a match to TRBD2. V lost 6 bases to trimming and J lost 0 bases; unmatched junction nucleotides: 5. CDR1 SGHAT and CDR2 FQDESV come from the germline V gene (reference sequence). This CDR3 contains 15 residues. The chain's CDR3 is CASSASGVAKNIQYF. For the CDR3, the DNA is TGTGCCAGCAGTGCCAGCGGGGTAGCCAAAAACATTCAGTACTTC.

CDR3 amino acids: CASSQLRGDTQYF. The CDR3 nucleotides read TGTGCCAGCAGCCAGCTTAGGGGAGATACGCAGTATTTT. The chain has TRBV4-2 and TRBJ2-3; the D gene is possibly TRBD1 (5 bases). Trimming left V 3 bases short and J 5 bases short, with 9 bases between. Germline V gives CDR1 LGHNA, CDR2 YNFKEQ. This CDR3 spans 13 amino acids.

This clone has only a few counts. The chain links TRBV4-3 to TRBJ1-3; TRBD1 aligns across 7 bases. Germline assignment: CDR1 LGHNA and CDR2 YSLEER. The V and J ends lost 4 bases and 3 bases, in that order; junction bases with no gene match: 3. The CDR3 contains 14 residues. The CDR3 sequence: CASSPTGSGNTIYF. CDR3 nucleotides: TGCGCCAGCAGCCCGACAGGGAGTGGAAACACCATATATTTT.